A selection of T cell receptor beta chains follows, all from one sample in a study of cytomegalovirus exposure and HLA in healthy donors. The data were produced by immunoSEQ multiplex PCR, yet TCRdb's version contains in-frame clones alone and is incomplete. The sample lists 190,000 or so clones, around 86% occurring once. Sequences were obtained from PBMCs. The receptors here all came from a man over 45 in good health and CMV-seronegative. Each CDR3 is given with its conserved first and last residue. The D gene is left open where the match is weak. Expanded clones are given a class, and other clones once, few, many or no size at all.

size: .
D: .
V: TRBV5-1
J: TRBJ1-1
CDR3: CASSLQGSGTEAFF
DNA: TGCGCCAGCAGCTTACAGGGCTCGGGAACTGAAGCTTTCTTT

size: .
D: .
V: TRBV19
J: TRBJ2-2
CDR3: CASHPFIGGQGTGELFF
DNA: TGTGCCAGTCATCCCTTCATCGGGGGGCAGGGCACCGGGGAGCTGTTTTTT

size: once
D: .
V: TRBV6-1
J: TRBJ2-5
CDR3: CASSEAGRGRETQYF
DNA: TGTGCCAGCAGTGAAGCTGGCAGGGGGAGGGAGACCCAGTACTTC

size: once
D: TRBD1
V: TRBV9
J: TRBJ2-5
CDR3: CASSARGQGAGTQYF
DNA: TGTGCCAGCAGCGCCCGGGGACAGGGGGCAGGGACCCAGTACTTC

size: .
D: .
V: TRBV29-1
J: TRBJ2-1
CDR3: CSDSSGLTYNEQFF
DNA: TGCAGCGACTCCTCAGGGCTTACCTACAATGAGCAGTTCTTC

size: .
D: TRBD1
V: TRBV5-1
J: TRBJ2-7
CDR3: CASSLYPGQGNIYEQYF
DNA: TGCGCCAGCAGCTTGTACCCGGGACAGGGGAATATTTACGAGCAGTACTTC

size: .
D: TRBD2
V: TRBV6-1
J: TRBJ2-2
CDR3: CASRTGGRGELFF
DNA: TGTGCCAGCAGAACGGGGGGGCGCGGGGAGCTGTTTTTT

size: once
D: TRBD2
V: TRBV7-2
J: TRBJ2-6
CDR3: CASTERSGVTGANVLTF
DNA: TGTGCCAGCACCGAGAGGAGCGGGGTCACTGGGGCCAACGTCCTGACTTTC

size: .
D: .
V: TRBV7-2
J: TRBJ2-7
CDR3: CASRVLGSSYEQYF
DNA: TGTGCCAGCAGGGTACTAGGAAGCTCCTACGAGCAGTACTTC

size: .
D: .
V: TRBV5-1
J: TRBJ2-7
CDR3: CASSLGTGGPYEQYF
DNA: TGCGCCAGCAGCTTGGGGACAGGAGGGCCCTACGAGCAGTACTTC

size: .
D: .
V: TRBV6-4
J: TRBJ1-6
CDR3: CASSGSRGGGNNSPLHF
DNA: TGTGCCAGCAGTGGGTCGAGGGGTGGAGGGAATAATTCACCCCTCCACTTT

size: .
D: TRBD2
V: TRBV19
J: TRBJ2-1
CDR3: CASRYRLAGRSYNEQFF
DNA: TGTGCCAGTAGGTATCGACTAGCGGGACGATCCTACAATGAGCAGTTCTTC

size: .
D: .
V: TRBV4-2
J: TRBJ1-1
CDR3: CASSPTGQGIPEAFF
DNA: TGTGCCAGCAGTCCCACCGGGCAGGGCATCCCTGAAGCTTTCTTT

size: .
D: .
V: TRBV6-5
J: TRBJ2-7
CDR3: CASSYQAGYYEQYF
DNA: TGTGCCAGCAGTTACCAAGCAGGTTACTACGAGCAGTACTTC

size: .
D: TRBD1
V: TRBV7-9
J: TRBJ1-5
CDR3: CASSLWTGAGNQPQHF
DNA: TGTGCCAGCAGCTTATGGACAGGGGCGGGCAATCAGCCCCAGCATTTT

size: .
D: .
V: TRBV9
J: TRBJ2-3
CDR3: CASSVDLGLGVDTQYF
DNA: TGTGCCAGCAGCGTAGATTTAGGTCTCGGGGTAGATACGCAGTATTTT

size: .
D: TRBD1
V: TRBV9
J: TRBJ2-1
CDR3: CASSVGGTGLNEQFF
DNA: TGTGCCAGCAGCGTAGGAGGGACAGGGTTAAATGAGCAGTTCTTC

size: .
D: TRBD1
V: TRBV19
J: TRBJ2-3
CDR3: CASSIGTGTDTQYF
DNA: TGTGCCAGTAGTATCGGGACAGGGACAGATACGCAGTATTTT

size: .
D: .
V: TRBV7-2
J: TRBJ2-1
CDR3: CASRRAEGFYNEQFF
DNA: TGTGCCAGCAGGAGAGCGGAAGGCTTCTACAATGAGCAGTTCTTC

size: .
D: TRBD1
V: TRBV18
J: TRBJ1-1
CDR3: CASSRQGSGTEAFF
DNA: TGTGCCAGCTCACGACAGGGCTCGGGTACTGAAGCTTTCTTT